This is a list of T cell receptor beta chains from one sample in a study of response to subunit inactivated influenza vaccine. Via MiXCR, TCRdb re-called the RT-PCR reads, giving one row per CDR3 protein. The repertoire has about 300,000 distinct CDR3 sequences, about 20% of them found once; the top ten carry approximately 10%. Sequencing used PBMCs from blood, obtained less than 22 months after vaccination. These receptors originate from a man aged 45 to 70 who received an inactivated influenza vaccine. The CDR3 runs from the conserved cysteine through the conserved F or W. A D gene is named only where the DNA matches it firmly. Part of the rows lack a size; the others show once, few, many or a class for expanded clones.

d_call	v_call	j_call	clone_size	cdr3_nt	cdr3_aa
.	TRBV4-1	TRBJ1-3	few	TGCGCCAGCAGCCAAGTAATCGTCTCTGGAAACACCATATATTTT	CASSQVIVSGNTIYF
TRBD2	TRBV4-1	TRBJ2-1	few	TGCGCCAGCAGCCAAGCGGGGGGGTCCTACAATGAGCAGTTCTTC	CASSQAGGSYNEQFF
TRBD1	TRBV6-2/TRBV6-3	TRBJ1-1	.	TGTGCCAGCAGCCGACAGGGGAGAGCTTTCTTT	CASSRQGRAFF
.	TRBV7-2	TRBJ1-1	many	TGTGCCAGCAGCTTAGAGGGGTGGACTGAAGCTTTCTTT	CASSLEGWTEAFF
.	TRBV19	TRBJ1-5	.	TGTGCCAGTAGTATGAGGACGATTAATCAGCCCCAGCATTTT	CASSMRTINQPQHF
TRBD1	TRBV14	TRBJ2-7	few	TGTGCCAGCAGCCAAGAGCAGGGGGCGGGGGAGCAGTACTTC	CASSQEQGAGEQYF
.	TRBV7-7	TRBJ1-6	.	TGTGCTAGCAGATCTATTGGGGGATCACCCCTCCACTTT	CASRSIGGSPLHF
TRBD1	TRBV6-1	TRBJ1-1	few	TGTGCCAGCAGCACGACCCCGGACAGGGGGGGCAACACTGAAGCTTTCTTT	CASSTTPDRGGNTEAFF
.	TRBV5-4	TRBJ2-2	.	TGTGCCAGCAGCTTCGATGCAGGGCGATCCGGGGAGCTGTTTTTT	CASSFDAGRSGELFF
TRBD2	TRBV28	TRBJ2-7	.	TGTGCCAGCAGTTTATTGTACGAACGGGAGGGCCACTACGAGCAGTACTTC	CASSLLYEREGHYEQYF
.	TRBV29-1	TRBJ2-1	few	TGCAGCGGTCGACAGGCCTACAATGAGCAGTTCTTC	CSGRQAYNEQFF
TRBD1	TRBV4-3	TRBJ2-2	.	TGCGCCAGCAGGGACAGGGGTGGCGGGGAGCTGTTTTTT	CASRDRGGGELFF
.	TRBV4-3	TRBJ1-6	many	TGCGCCAGCAGCCGTTTAGGGTCACCCCTCCACTTT	CASSRLGSPLHF
.	TRBV6-2/TRBV6-3	TRBJ2-3	.	TGTGCCAGCAGTTACGTCTCGGCCAGAGGCGCAGATACGCAGTATTTT	CASSYVSARGADTQYF
TRBD1	TRBV29-1	TRBJ1-2	few	TGCAGCGTTGAAGATCAGGGGGCGGGGGGCTACACCTTC	CSVEDQGAGGYTF
.	TRBV15	TRBJ1-1	few	TGTGCCACCAGCAGGACGAAGGGGGAGGTGGGCACTGAAGCTTTCTTT	CATSRTKGEVGTEAFF
.	TRBV10-3	TRBJ1-2	.	TGTGCCATCAGTGACAGGGGTTTTGGCTACACCTTC	CAISDRGFGYTF
TRBD1	TRBV19	TRBJ1-1	few	TGTGCCAGTAGTTTACCCCATAACAGGGGGCGCGAGGGAACTGAAGCTTTCTTT	CASSLPHNRGREGTEAFF
.	TRBV11-2	TRBJ2-7	once	TGTGCCAGCCAAGCAGGGGCGTACGAGCAGTACTTC	CASQAGAYEQYF
TRBD2	TRBV29-1	TRBJ2-1	few	TGCAGCGCTGCGGGACTAGCGGGACATGAGCAGTTCTTC	CSAAGLAGHEQFF
.	TRBV29-1	TRBJ2-2	.	TGCAGCTACCTGGACTACTCTCGTAACACCGGGGAGCTGTTTTTT	CSYLDYSRNTGELFF
.	TRBV28	TRBJ2-7	.	TGTGCCAGCAGTTTATTTGTAGGGGCCGACGAGCAGTACTTC	CASSLFVGADEQYF
TRBD1	TRBV12-3/TRBV12-4	TRBJ1-1	.	TGTGCCAGCAGTCCGACAGGGGGTGGGGTGAACACTGAAGCTTTCTTT	CASSPTGGGVNTEAFF
.	TRBV27	TRBJ1-2	.	TGTGCCAGCAGTAGAGGACAACCTGGAGGCTATGGCTACACCTTC	CASSRGQPGGYGYTF
.	TRBV6-1	TRBJ1-5	.	TGTGCCAGCAGTCCCATTTCACATCAGCCCCAGCATTTT	CASSPISHQPQHF
.	TRBV7-9	TRBJ1-1	many	TGTGCCAGCAGCTTGACTGAAGCTTTCTTT	CASSLTEAFF
.	TRBV28	TRBJ1-5	.	TGTGCCAGCAGGCTTGCCGCCCGCCGCATCCTATATAGCAATCAGCCCCAGCATTTT	CASRLAARRILYSNQPQHF
TRBD1	TRBV6-1	TRBJ1-2	.	TGTGCCAGCAGCCGGACAGGCCCGGGAGGCTACACCTTC	CASSRTGPGGYTF
.	TRBV10-3	TRBJ1-2	.	TGTGCCATCAGTGAGTTTTCAGGGCCTGCCTATGGCTACACCTTC	CAISEFSGPAYGYTF
TRBD2	TRBV7-6	TRBJ2-1	.	TGTGCCAGCAGCTTACAGCGGGGGTTCTACAATGAGCAGTTCTTC	CASSLQRGFYNEQFF
TRBD2	TRBV4-2	TRBJ2-7	.	TGTGCCAGCTCCCCGGGACTAGCATTTGGCGAGCAGTACTTC	CASSPGLAFGEQYF
TRBD2	TRBV7-9	TRBJ2-1	.	TGTGCCAGCAGCGGACTAGCGAAATACAATGAGCAGTTCTTC	CASSGLAKYNEQFF
.	TRBV4-3	TRBJ1-2	.	TGCGCCAGCAGCCAAGAAAGGACGGACCGCTATGGCTACACCTTC	CASSQERTDRYGYTF
TRBD1	TRBV29-1	TRBJ1-2	few	TGCAGCGTTGAAGGACAGGGCGCTTCCGGCTACACCTTC	CSVEGQGASGYTF
TRBD1	TRBV6-1	TRBJ1-6	many	TGTGCCAGCAGCCTAGGACAGGCGAATTCACCCCTCCACTTT	CASSLGQANSPLHF
.	TRBV18	TRBJ1-1	.	TGTGCCAGCTCACCACTCAGGGGTCGGGACACTGAAGCTTTCTTT	CASSPLRGRDTEAFF
.	TRBV15	TRBJ2-7	few	TGTGCCACCAGCAGAGATCAGGGCGAGCAGTACTTC	CATSRDQGEQYF
.	TRBV6-1	TRBJ2-1	.	TGTGCCAGCGGCATCAAGGAGGGAAATGAGCAGTTCTTC	CASGIKEGNEQFF
.	TRBV20-1	TRBJ2-5	.	TGCAGTGCAAGAGCCGGGCCTAGTCAGGGGGAGACCCAGTACTTC	CSARAGPSQGETQYF
.	TRBV6-6	TRBJ2-1	.	TGTGCCAGCAACATGGGAAATGAGCAGTTCTTC	CASNMGNEQFF
TRBD2	TRBV29-1	TRBJ2-7	few	TGCAGCGTTTCTGCTAGCGGTTTAAACGAGCAGTACTTC	CSVSASGLNEQYF
.	TRBV10-3	TRBJ2-2	.	TGTGCCATCAACAAAGGCCGGGAGAATACCTTCGGGGAGCTGTTTTTT	CAINKGRENTFGELFF
TRBD1	TRBV9	TRBJ1-6	few	TGTGCCAGCAGCGTAGGGGGGACAGGGCTCTCACCCCTCCACTTT	CASSVGGTGLSPLHF
TRBD2	TRBV29-1	TRBJ2-1	.	TGCAGCGGAGGGACTAGCGGGAGGGGCTACAATGAGCAGTTCTTC	CSGGTSGRGYNEQFF
.	TRBV20-1	TRBJ2-3	.	TGCAGTGCCCCCCGGGTGGACCCAGATACGCAGTATTTT	CSAPRVDPDTQYF
TRBD2	TRBV5-5	TRBJ2-5	.	TGTGCCAGCGGACTAGCGGAGTACCAAGAGACCCAGTACTTC	CASGLAEYQETQYF
.	TRBV7-6	TRBJ2-3	.	TGTGCCAGCAGCCCTTTGACAGTTCAGAGCACAGATACGCAGTATTTT	CASSPLTVQSTDTQYF
.	TRBV4-3	TRBJ2-7	.	TGCGCCAGCAGCCAAGACGCAACGGGGCTAGCCTACGAGCAGTACTTC	CASSQDATGLAYEQYF